This TCR beta chain was documented in a study of T-cell reconstitution after alpha-beta-depleted transplantation in children. This clonotype occurred a few times. Its target is unknown. Construction of the TCRbeta library involved unique molecular identifiers. Using its own MiXCR run on the PCR reads, TCRdb lists one record per CDR3 protein. The table includes 200,000 to 250,000 distinct CDR3 sequences, about 26% detected once. CDR3 size: 15 residues. The ends lost 0 bases at V and 3 bases at J; junction bases unmatched: 4. CDR1 is SQVTM, CDR2 ANQGSEA, per germline. Study-wide points: Several patients had high TCRbeta diversity at day 60; it came from surviving recipient T cells and thymic progenitors. A year post-transplant, T-cell counts and diversity derived mostly from newly produced T cells.

This TCR was recovered from a girl aged 2 to 9 with Fanconi anemia, due to receive a stem cell transplant. This specimen consisted of PBMCs, obtained before TCRalphabeta/CD19-depleted stem cell transplant. The chain carries TRBV29-1 and TRBJ2-1; 8 bases map to TRBD2. The CDR3 here is CSVEDRGGIYNEQFF. The CDR3 DNA sequence: TGCAGCGTTGAAGATCGCGGGGGGATCTACAATGAGCAGTTCTTC.